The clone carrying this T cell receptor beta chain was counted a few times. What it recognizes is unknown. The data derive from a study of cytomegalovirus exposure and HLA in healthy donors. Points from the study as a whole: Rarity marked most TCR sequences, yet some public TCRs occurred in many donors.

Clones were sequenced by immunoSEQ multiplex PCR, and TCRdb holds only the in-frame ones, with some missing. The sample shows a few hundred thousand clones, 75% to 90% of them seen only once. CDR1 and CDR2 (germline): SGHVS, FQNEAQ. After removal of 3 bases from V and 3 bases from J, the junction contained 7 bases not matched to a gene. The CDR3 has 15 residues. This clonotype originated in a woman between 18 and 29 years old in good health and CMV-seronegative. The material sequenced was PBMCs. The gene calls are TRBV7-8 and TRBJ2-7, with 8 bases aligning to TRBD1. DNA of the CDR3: TGTGCCAGCAGCTTCGGGACAGGCGACCTCTACGAGCAGTACTTC. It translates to CASSFGTGDLYEQYF.